These 29 T cell receptor beta chains originate from one sample sequenced in a study of blood T cell repertoires in COVID-19. Profiling relied on immunoSEQ multiplex PCR, and the TCRdb table lists in-frame clones only, not all of them. The sample has about 110,000 clones; more than 70% are singletons. The sequenced material came from peripheral blood. All receptors come from a human donor in a cohort sampled during active COVID-19.

The CDR3: CASSEDSNYGYTF. The CDR3 region has the DNA TGTGCCAGCAGTGAGGACAGTAACTATGGCTACACCTTC. The chain uses TRBV25-1 and TRBJ1-2, with a tentative D call TRBD1 (6 bases). The CDR3 has 13 amino acids. CDR1 is MGHDK and CDR2 is SYGVNS in the germline V gene. Trimming stripped 3 bases from V and 1 base from J, with 6 bases between.

The chain recombines TRBV19 with TRBJ2-2; 9 bases are a match to TRBD2. The junction had 2 bases not matched to a gene; V was cut back by 7 bases and J by 5 bases. Germline loops: CDR1 LNHDA, CDR2 SQIVND (reference sequence). The CDR3 length is 13 residues. CDR3 nucleotides: TGTGCCAGTACTAGCGGGATAACCGGGGAGCTGTTTTTT. This codes for CASTSGITGELFF.

This chain links TRBV4-1 with TRBJ2-1, with TRBD2 matching over 7 bases. V lost 2 bases, J lost 10 bases, and 17 bases stayed unmatched. Germline V gene data show CDR1 as MGHRA and CDR2 as YSYEKL. CDR3 length: 17 residues. The CDR3 region is CASSQMGLAASGLEQFF. The DNA of the CDR3 is TGCGCCAGCAGCCAAATGGGTCTAGCGGCCTCCGGGTTGGAGCAGTTCTTC.

The V gene is TRBV9, the J gene TRBJ1-2; no clear D gene. CDR3 length: 14 residues. The germline CDR1 and CDR2 sequences are SGDLS and YYNGEE. Trimming stripped 0 bases from V and 2 bases from J, with 8 bases between. This CDR3 is CASSVGGGNYGYTF. The CDR3 DNA reads TGTGCCAGCAGCGTAGGTGGAGGAAACTATGGCTACACCTTC.

V gene TRBV7-2 combines with J gene TRBJ2-1; 7 nucleotides line up with TRBD1. Germline CDR1 and CDR2: SGHTA and FQGNSA. CDR3 length: 14 residues. Trimming at V came to 5 bases and at J to 9 bases, leaving 10 bases not matched to a gene. The CDR3 reads CASSPPDRDGEQFF. The DNA for the CDR3 is TGTGCCAGCAGCCCCCCAGACAGGGATGGTGAGCAGTTCTTC.

The chain employs TRBV5-1 and TRBJ2-7; 7 bases align to TRBD1. Trimming at V came to 2 bases and at J to 0 bases, leaving 5 bases not matched to a gene. CDR3 size: 15 residues. The germline gives CDR1 SGHRS, CDR2 YFSETQ. This CDR3 is CASSLTGTDSYEQYF. CDR3 in DNA: TGCGCCAGCAGCTTAACCGGGACAGACTCCTACGAGCAGTACTTC. The whole variable domain, filled in from reference TRBV5-1 and TRBJ2-7, reads KAGVTQTPRYLIKTRGQQVTLSCSPISGHRSVSWYQQTPGQGLQFLFEYFSETQRNKGNFPGRFSGRQFSNSRSEMNVSTLELGDSALYLCASSLTGTDSYEQYFGPGTRLTVT.

The chain uses TRBV7-8 and TRBJ2-7; 7 positions match TRBD2. The CDR3 has 13 amino acids. Germline V lookup: CDR1 SGHVS, CDR2 FQNEAQ. The trim removed 5 bases at V and 3 bases at J, leaving 4 bases unmatched. The CDR3, as DNA: TGTGCCAGCAGCCCCCGGACTAGCTACGAGCAGTACTTC. Amino acids: CASSPRTSYEQYF.

This clone occurred once. The chain is built from TRBV7-2 and TRBJ2-2; 7 bases map to TRBD2. The J segment lost 4 bases and the V segment lost 5 bases, leaving 10 bases of the junction unmatched. The CDR3 runs to 16 residues. Germline loops: CDR1 SGHTA, CDR2 FQGNSA. CDR3 protein: CASSPRLADPTGELFF. CDR3 bases: TGTGCCAGCAGCCCGCGACTAGCAGACCCCACCGGGGAGCTGTTTTTT.

V usage is TRBV11-2 and J usage is TRBJ2-5, with 8 nucleotides matching TRBD2. J was trimmed by 7 bases and V by 3 bases; bases with no gene match: 10. CDR1 and CDR2 (germline): SGHAT, FQNNGV. The CDR3 consists of 15 residues. The CDR3 bases are TGTGCCAGCAGCTTCCGAACGGGAGGGACGGGGACCCAGTACTTC. This translates into CASSFRTGGTGTQYF.

This clone has more than one count but fewer than ten. The gene calls are TRBV5-1 and TRBJ1-6; a weak D match, TRBD1 (5 bases). The CDR3 has 15 amino acids. The V end lost 0 bases, the J end lost 9 bases, and 13 bases lay between the germline ends. The germline CDR1 and CDR2 sequences are SGHRS and YFSETQ. The chain's CDR3 is CASSLGQGGTSPLHF. The CDR3 DNA reads as TGCGCCAGCAGCTTGGGGCAGGGTGGAACTTCACCCCTCCACTTT.

V usage is TRBV6-6 and J usage is TRBJ2-5, with 9 bases fitting TRBD1. V lost 6 bases to trimming and J lost 13 bases; unmatched junction nucleotides: 15. Germline V gene data show CDR1 as MNHNY and CDR2 as SVGAGI (reference sequence). The CDR3 runs 14 residues. The CDR3 loop is CASRGGQGLLHTYF. CDR3 sequence (DNA): TGTGCCAGCAGAGGGGGACAGGGCCTATTACATACGTACTTC.

The chain links TRBV28 to TRBJ2-7, with a weak D call TRBD1 (7 bases). The V gene lost 7 bases and the J gene lost 4 bases, with 20 bases spanning the gap. Germline loops: CDR1 MDHEN, CDR2 SYDVKM. CDR3 length: 15 amino acids. The chain's CDR3 is CASTVTEGAKYEQYF. In nucleotides, the CDR3 is TGTGCCAGCACCGTAACGGAGGGGGCGAAATACGAGCAGTACTTC.

The V gene is TRBV4-1, the J gene TRBJ2-7; D might be TRBD2 (5 bases). The CDR3 runs 17 residues. Trimming took 0 bases from V and 3 from J, leaving 18 bases between them. Per the germline V gene, CDR1 is MGHRA and CDR2 is YSYEKL. This CDR3 is CASSQDPLVGLYYEQYV. In nucleotides, the CDR3 is TGCGCCAGCAGCCAAGATCCCCTAGTCGGACTCTACTACGAGCAGTACGTC.

This clone is judged medium-sized. The V and J genes are TRBV6-6 and TRBJ2-7, with TRBD2 identical over 8 bases. Germline assignment: CDR1 MNHNY and CDR2 SVGAGI (reference sequence). This CDR3 is 12 amino acids long. V gave up 6 bases and J gave up 6 bases; unmatched junction bases: 4. CDR3 DNA sequence: TGTGCCAGCAGCCCCGGGGGGGCCGAGCAGTACGTC. It specifies CASSPGGAEQYV.

This clone appeared once. The chain has TRBV7-2 and TRBJ1-1; no clear D gene. With 4 bases removed from V and 5 bases from J, the gap between germline ends came to 14 bases. This CDR3 contains 14 residues. Germline CDR1 and CDR2: SGHTA and FQGNSA. The CDR3 DNA follows: TGTGCCAGCAGCTCACAAAGAACAATAACTGAAGCTTTCTTT. Protein sequence: CASSSQRTITEAFF.

A few counts support this clone. This rearrangement joins TRBV30 to TRBJ1-6, with TRBD1 as a possible D gene (6 bases). Germline CDR1 reads GTSNPN; CDR2 reads SVGIG (reference sequence). V was shortened by 7 bases and J by 9 bases, with 19 bases between the two germline ends. CDR3 length: 14 residues. Here the CDR3 DNA reads TGTGCCTCTTCCCCTCCGGACAGAATTTCACCCCTCCACTTT. It encodes CASSPPDRISPLHF. The whole variable domain, remainder taken from reference TRBV30 and TRBJ1-6, is SQTIHQWPATLVQPVGSPLSLECTVEGTSNPNLYWYRQAAGRGLQLLFYSVGIGQISSEVPQNLSASRPQDRQFILSSKKLLLSDSGFYLCASSPPDRISPLHFGNGTRLTVT.

CDR3 loop: CASSRRAGQGGEQYF. The CDR3 DNA follows: TGTGCCAGTAGTAGGCGGGCGGGGCAGGGCGGCGAGCAGTACTTC. The chain employs TRBV19 and TRBJ2-7, with a possible D match to TRBD2 (6 bases). Germline CDR1 reads LNHDA; CDR2 reads SQIVND (reference sequence). V gave up 4 bases and J gave up 6 bases, with 19 bases separating them. This CDR3 contains 15 residues.

CDR3 amino acids: CATGAGQGYQPQHF. The CDR3 nucleotides read TGTGCCACCGGGGCGGGACAGGGTTATCAGCCCCAGCATTTT. The chain carries TRBV19 and TRBJ1-5; the match to TRBD1 covers 9 bases. This CDR3 contains 14 residues. The germline V gene has CDR1 LNHDA and CDR2 SQIVND (reference sequence). V dropped 10 bases and J dropped 5; count of bases not matched to a gene: 9.

As to this clone: This specimen includes other DNA sequences encoding the same CDR3. This rearrangement joins TRBV10-3 to TRBJ1-1; 9 bases are a match to TRBD1. The V segment lost 6 bases and the J segment 2 bases; nucleotides outside the gene matches: 4. The CDR3 is 14 amino acids. Germline V gene sequence: CDR1 ENHRY, CDR2 SYGVKD. The CDR3 nucleotides are TGTGCCATCAGGGGGACAGGGATAAACACTGAAGCTTTCTTT. The encoded protein is CAIRGTGINTEAFF.

The CDR3 DNA sequence: TGTGCCAGCAGTTACACCAGACAGGGGAACACTGAAGCTTTCTTT. Translated, it gives CASSYTRQGNTEAFF. This chain uses TRBV6-5 with TRBJ1-1; 7 nucleotides agree with TRBD1. The V and J ends lost 2 bases and 1 base, in that order; junction bases with no gene match: 4. Germline values: CDR1 MNHEY, CDR2 SVGAGI. The CDR3 has 15 amino acids.

V gene TRBV28 combines with J gene TRBJ2-1, with 10 nucleotides matching TRBD2. The germline V gene encodes CDR1 MDHEN and CDR2 SYDVKM. J gave up 7 bases and V 4 bases, and 10 bases lay outside the gene matches. The CDR3 totals 16 residues. Here the CDR3 DNA reads TGTGCCAGCAGTTCCCAACTAGCGGGGACCGGGAATGAGCAGTTCTTC. This gives the protein CASSSQLAGTGNEQFF.

The chain uses TRBV7-6 and TRBJ2-2; TRBD2 matches 12 bases. Germline V gene sequence: CDR1 SGHVS, CDR2 FNYEAQ. The CDR3 consists of 18 residues. V shed 1 base and J 0 bases; nucleotides not matched to a gene: 3. Written as DNA, the CDR3 is TGTGCCAGCAGCTTAGGACTAGCGGGAGTGGCGAACACCGGGGAGCTGTTTTTT. Residues: CASSLGLAGVANTGELFF.

The chain is built from TRBV19 and TRBJ2-1; TRBD2 matches at 7 bases. J was trimmed by 10 bases and V by 3 bases; bases with no gene match: 15. This CDR3 spans 16 amino acids. The germline V gene encodes CDR1 LNHDA and CDR2 SQIVND (reference sequence). The CDR3 DNA is TGTGCCAGTAGTATTAGCCTTACGGCGGGAGCGCGCGAGCAGTTCTTC. It codes for CASSISLTAGAREQFF.

The rearrangement uses TRBV27 and TRBJ2-7; maybe TRBD2 (5 bases). Germline CDR1 and CDR2: MNHEY and SMNVEV (reference sequence). V shed 6 bases and J shed 8 bases, with 14 bases lying between them. This CDR3 contains 12 residues. The CDR3 sequence is CASRAISGQQYV. The CDR3 DNA reads as TGTGCCAGCAGGGCCATAAGCGGCCAGCAGTACGTC.

This clone was detected a few times. V and J are TRBV7-3 and TRBJ2-1, with D perhaps TRBD1 (6 bases). CDR3 size: 15 residues. Trimming took 4 bases from V and 0 from J, leaving 10 bases between them. Germline-derived CDR1 and CDR2 are SGHTA and FQGTGA. The DNA for the CDR3 is TGTGCCAGCAGCTCAGGGGCCACCTCCTACAATGAGCAGTTCTTC. Protein product: CASSSGATSYNEQFF.

The rearrangement links TRBV7-3 to TRBJ2-3; 14 bases line up with TRBD2. CDR1 and CDR2 from the germline V gene are SGHTA and FQGTGA. J was trimmed by 4 bases and V by 2 bases; bases with no gene match: 11. CDR3 length equals 19 residues. The CDR3 coding sequence is TGTGCCAGCAGCTTACGTCCGGGACTAGCGGGAGCAGAGTCAGATACGCAGTATTTT. Its protein is CASSLRPGLAGAESDTQYF. Full variable domain (rest looked up from reference TRBV7-3 and TRBJ2-3): GAGVSQTPSNKVTEKGKYVELRCDPISGHTALYWYRQSLGQGPEFLIYFQGTGAADDSGLPNDRFFAVRPEGSVSTLKIQRTERGDSAVYLCASSLRPGLAGAESDTQYFGPGTRLTVL.

This chain connects TRBV27 to TRBJ2-5; D perhaps matches TRBD2 (6 bases). CDR1 and CDR2 (germline): MNHEY, SMNVEV (reference sequence). The length of the CDR3 is 14 residues. V was trimmed by 2 bases and J by 8 bases, leaving 15 bases between them. In nucleotides, the CDR3 is TGTGCCAGCAGTTTAAGGGCGGGGCGGCTTACCCAGTACTTC. It codes for CASSLRAGRLTQYF.

V gene TRBV3-1 (or the pseudogene TRBV3-2) combines with J gene TRBJ1-2, with a tentative D call TRBD1 (6 bases). The V gene's germline CDR1 is LGHDT and CDR2 YNNKEL (reference sequence). V lost 1 base, J lost 4 bases, and 7 bases lay in between. The CDR3 contains 13 residues. The CDR3 spells CASSQADSYGYTF. The DNA of the CDR3 is TGTGCCAGCAGCCAAGCGGACAGCTATGGCTACACCTTC.

The chain has TRBV27 and TRBJ1-4, with no clear D. CDR3 size: 14 residues. Germline CDR1 MNHEY, CDR2 SMNVEV (reference sequence). V lost 4 bases, J lost 4 bases, and 10 bases lay in between. As DNA, the CDR3 is TGTGCCAGCAGTTCGGCAGGCCGTAATGAAAAACTGTTTTTT. Amino acids: CASSSAGRNEKLFF.